The sequence of this T cell receptor (beta chain) was determined in a study of T cell repertoires in aging, cancer and after chemotherapy (dated by TCRdb to between 2018 and 2021). With respect to the entire study: The donors fell into six age groups ranging from 30 or younger to 70 or older, and each group had at least three individuals. In the hematological group, the paired samples taken before and after chemotherapy came from chronic lymphocytic leukemia patients who were treated with regimens based on fludarabine or bendamustine. The complete dataset included about 8.8 million TCR reads. To look at immunoaging and at how T cells reconstitute after chemotherapy, the study profiled TCR beta repertoires in peripheral blood from both healthy donors and cancer patients. Alongside under 100 healthy donors serving as a reference group, the cohort included some 220 cancer patients, of whom roughly 90 had hematological cancers and around 120 had solid cancers.

The cysteine opens and the phenylalanine closes a CDR3 of 13 amino acids. Kept here is only the CDR3 DNA, which spans 39 bases and is read in frame from base 1. Clipping removes 1 base from V and 5 bases from J, with 0 as the unmatched junction base count. The CDR1 and CDR2 encoded by the germline V gene are SGHTA and FQGNSA. This clonotype was detected only a few times. Its antigen is not yet known. Base-call qualities are not available, and no considerably larger clone is one nucleotide away. TCR beta rearrangements were amplified from genomic DNA extracted from peripheral blood rather than from sorted cells or RNA. Rearranged TRB sequences spanning V, D and J segments were amplified in a multiplex touch-down PCR with a mixed TRB-A/B primer pool. Illumina adapters and sample indices were attached to the amplicons in two consecutive PCR reactions using Phusion HS II polymerase. The amplicons were purified from gel with the NucleoSpin Gel and PCR Clean-up kit and then assessed with Qubit and an Agilent 2100 Bioanalyzer. The libraries were sequenced on an Illumina MiSeq with 600-cycle, single-indexed, paired-end runs. Processing in the source paper ran as follows. MiXCR versions 2.12 and 3.0.5 were used to process TRB sequences. Each unique CDR3 nucleotide sequence was treated as one clone, and only productive sequences with two or more reads were kept. Shannon diversity, evenness, clonality (one minus evenness), and alpha-parameterized diversity profiles from alpha 0 to 5 were included as repertoire metrics. The IGoR algorithm was used to calculate generation probabilities of clones in the paired pre- and post-chemotherapy samples. TCRdb handled the public reads itself, with Q25 trimming in fastp and clone calling in MiXCR, and kept productive beta chains. Rows with one shared CDR3 protein collapse into an entry with the most common genes and DNA. TCRdb's processing, not the study's, gives the V and J calls here. The sample has roughly 720 distinct CDR3 sequences on record, roughly a fifth of them singletons. The top ten clonotypes cover around two fifths of the sample.

Study-wide findings and limitations: An increase in median generation probability over the chemotherapy interval was observed in both cancer cohorts, suggesting that the repertoire was reconstituted through rebound thymic output. Hematological cancer patients had lymphoid organ infiltration, which may itself impair thymic emigration or peripheral T cell expansion. Untreated patients with hematological or solid cancers showed significantly lower blood TCR diversity and higher clonality than age-matched healthy donors. In healthy donors, the decline in TCR diversity with age was mainly explained by loss of richness, whereas in cancer patients loss of evenness was also found to contribute. According to the authors, the repertoire data do not allow conclusions to be drawn about immunological memory after chemotherapy.

The chain joins TRBV7-2 to TRBJ2-5, and 8 junction bases match TRBD1. Specimen: blood. The receptor was isolated from a human donor with a blood cancer. Here the CDR3 is given as CASSLDRGETQYF. The base sequence is TGTGCCAGCAGCTTAGACAGGGGGGAGACCCAGTACTTC. Reference TRBV7-2 and TRBJ2-5 proteins supply the regions before and after the CDR3; the full variable domain is: GAGVSQSPSNKVTEKGKDVELRCDPISGHTALYWYRQSLGQGLEFLIYFQGNSAPDKSGLPSDRFSAERTGGSVSTLTIQRTQQEDSAVYLCASSLDRGETQYFGPGTRLLVL.